The sample holds one count of the clone carrying this T cell receptor (beta chain). The sample is drawn from a study of radiation and T cells in renal cell carcinoma. Using immunoSEQ multiplex PCR, the repertoire was profiled, and TCRdb retains in-frame clones only, with some absent. This sample has roughly 130,000 clones, with approximately 80% found just once. Sample time point: blood 2 weeks post-SBRT. Indicated treatment: 15 Gy SBRT to primary tumor, nephrectomy 4 weeks later. V gave up 3 bases and J gave up 5 bases, with 13 bases separating them. Germline V CDR1 and CDR2: SGHTA, FQGNSA. CDR3 size: 15 residues.

The J gene is TRBJ1-4, the V gene TRBV7-2; D uncertain. Material: blood, obtained from a patient whose treatment included radiotherapy and nephrectomy. This clonotype originated in a woman in her sixties with renal cell carcinoma. CDR3 nucleotides: TGTGCCAGCAGCTTGGTACTTCCGGGAAATGAAAAACTGTTTTTT. This sequence encodes CASSLVLPGNEKLFF.